This TCR beta chain was captured by sequencing in a study of T-cell reconstitution after alpha-beta-depleted transplantation in children. In this sample, this clonotype turned up a few times. A TCRbeta library incorporating unique molecular identifiers was prepared. TCRdb analysed the PCR reads with MiXCR anew, one entry per CDR3 protein. The top ten clones hold 2% to 2.5% of a sample with some 300,000 distinct CDR3 sequences, approximately 10% of them seen once. The CDR3 covers 13 residues. Germline V lookup: CDR1 MNHEY, CDR2 SMNVEV (reference sequence). V was pared by 8 bases and J by 5 bases, with 15 bases between.

This TCR was recovered from a human donor who donated a stem cell graft to a child with acute lymphoblastic leukemia. Material: PBMCs from the stem cell graft donor, obtained from the stem cell graft. J is TRBJ1-1 and V is TRBV27; no clear D gene. DNA of the CDR3: TGTGCCAGCGGACCGACCCATGGGACTGAAGCTTTCTTT. This translates into CASGPTHGTEAFF.